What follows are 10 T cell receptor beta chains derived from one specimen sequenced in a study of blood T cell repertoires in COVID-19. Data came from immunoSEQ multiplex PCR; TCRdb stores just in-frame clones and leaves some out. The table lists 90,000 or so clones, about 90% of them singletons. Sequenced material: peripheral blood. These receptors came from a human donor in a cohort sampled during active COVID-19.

For the CDR3, the DNA is TGTGCCAGCAGTGACTCGAGGGATTCACCCCTCCACTTT. Translation gives CASSDSRDSPLHF. This sequence joins TRBV6-4 and TRBJ1-6; D ambiguous. The CDR3 totals 13 residues. V dropped 0 bases and J dropped 8 bases, with 5 bases sitting between them. Germline values: CDR1 MRHNA, CDR2 SNTAGT.

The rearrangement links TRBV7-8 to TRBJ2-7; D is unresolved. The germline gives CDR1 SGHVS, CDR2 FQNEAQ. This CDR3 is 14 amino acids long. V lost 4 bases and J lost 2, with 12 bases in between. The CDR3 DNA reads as TGTGCCAGCAGCTCTGCCGGCGGTGCCTACGAGCAGTACTTC. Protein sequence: CASSSAGGAYEQYF.

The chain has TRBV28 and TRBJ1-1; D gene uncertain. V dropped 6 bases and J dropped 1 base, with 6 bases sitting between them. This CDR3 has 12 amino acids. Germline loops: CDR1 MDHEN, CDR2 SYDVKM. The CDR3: CASSPGNTEAFF. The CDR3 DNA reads TGTGCCAGCAGCCCGGGGAACACTGAAGCTTTCTTT.

The CDR3 region has the DNA TGTGCCAGCAGTCACGGGACTAGCAAAGAGACCCAGTACTTC. It is translated as CASSHGTSKETQYF. The chain employs TRBV2 and TRBJ2-5; 9 positions match TRBD2. Looked up from germline, CDR1 is SNHLY and CDR2 is FYNNEI. The CDR3 extends over 14 amino acids. The V and J ends lost 5 bases and 3 bases, in that order; junction bases with no gene match: 4.

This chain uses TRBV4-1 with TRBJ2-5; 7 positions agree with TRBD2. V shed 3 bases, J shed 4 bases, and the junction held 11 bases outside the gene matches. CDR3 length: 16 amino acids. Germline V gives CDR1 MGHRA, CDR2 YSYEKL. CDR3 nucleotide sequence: TGCGCCAGCAGCCACGCCGGGACTACTCGGGGAGAGACCCAGTACTTC. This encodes CASSHAGTTRGETQYF.

CDR3 protein: CASSRLGDWWGNQPQHF. For the CDR3, the DNA is TGTGCCAGCAGCCGCCTGGGGGACTGGTGGGGTAATCAGCCCCAGCATTTT. The V call is TRBV28, the J call TRBJ1-5, with D possibly TRBD1 on 5 matching bases. The CDR3 is made up of 17 amino acids. CDR1 and CDR2 from the germline V gene are MDHEN and SYDVKM. V gave up 6 bases and J gave up 4 bases, with 22 bases separating them.

The chain's CDR3 is CASSLRALTSGTSYEQYF. The CDR3 bases are TGTGCCAGCAGTTTACGAGCCCTTACTAGCGGGACAAGCTACGAGCAGTACTTC. The chain uses TRBV27 and TRBJ2-7; 10 bases are shared with TRBD2. The CDR3 is 18 residues long. The ends lost 2 bases at V and 3 bases at J; junction bases unmatched: 13. From germline, CDR1 is MNHEY and CDR2 SMNVEV (reference sequence).

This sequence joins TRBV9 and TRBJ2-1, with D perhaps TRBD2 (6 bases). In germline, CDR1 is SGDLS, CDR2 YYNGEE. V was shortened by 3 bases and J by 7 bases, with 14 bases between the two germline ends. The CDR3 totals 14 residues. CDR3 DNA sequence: TGTGCCAGCAGCGACCGGGTCGCGGGGAATGAGCAGTTCTTC. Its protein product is CASSDRVAGNEQFF.

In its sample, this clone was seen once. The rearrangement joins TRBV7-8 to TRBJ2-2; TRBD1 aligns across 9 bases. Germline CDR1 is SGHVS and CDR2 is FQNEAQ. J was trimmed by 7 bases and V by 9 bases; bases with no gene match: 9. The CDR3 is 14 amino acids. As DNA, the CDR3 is TGTGCCAGTTCCCCACAGGGGGCGATCGGGGAGCTGTTTTTT. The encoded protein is CASSPQGAIGELFF.

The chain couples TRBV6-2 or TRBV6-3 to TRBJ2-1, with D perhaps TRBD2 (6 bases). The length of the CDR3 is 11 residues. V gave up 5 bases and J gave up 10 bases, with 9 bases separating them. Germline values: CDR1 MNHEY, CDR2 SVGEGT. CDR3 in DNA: TGTGCCAGCAGTCGGGGGACCGAGCAGTTCTTC. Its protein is CASSRGTEQFF.